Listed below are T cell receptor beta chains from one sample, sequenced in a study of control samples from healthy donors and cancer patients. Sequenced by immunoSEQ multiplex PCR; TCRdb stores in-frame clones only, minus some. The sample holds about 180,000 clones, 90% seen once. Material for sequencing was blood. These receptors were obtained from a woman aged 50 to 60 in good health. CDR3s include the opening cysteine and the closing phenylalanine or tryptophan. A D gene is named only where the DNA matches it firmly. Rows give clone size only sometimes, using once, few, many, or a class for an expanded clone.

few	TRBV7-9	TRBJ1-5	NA	CASSPRQGRTDQPQHF	TGTGCCAGCAGCCCCCGCCAGGGGCGAACCGATCAGCCCCAGCATTTT
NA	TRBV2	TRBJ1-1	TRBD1	CASREGDRLTGGKDTEAFF	TGTGCCAGCAGGGAGGGTGATAGACTGACAGGGGGCAAGGACACTGAAGCTTTCTTT
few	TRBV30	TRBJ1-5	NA	CAWSVGIGRNQPQHF	TGTGCCTGGAGTGTGGGTATCGGCCGAAATCAGCCCCAGCATTTT
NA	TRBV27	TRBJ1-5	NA	CASWTRTSNQPQHF	TGTGCCAGCTGGACAAGAACGAGCAATCAGCCCCAGCATTTT
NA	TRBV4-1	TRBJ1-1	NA	CASSQGENTEAFF	TGCGCCAGCAGCCAGGGGGAGAACACTGAAGCTTTCTTT
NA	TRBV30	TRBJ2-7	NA	CAWSVGGFSYEQYF	TGTGCCTGGAGTGTCGGGGGTTTCTCCTACGAGCAGTACTTC
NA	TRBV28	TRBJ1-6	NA	CASSLSPDGPPPLHF	TGTGCCAGCAGTTTATCGCCGGACGGCCCACCACCCCTCCACTTT
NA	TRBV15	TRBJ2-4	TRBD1	CATSRAGQGGNIQYF	TGTGCCACCAGCAGAGCGGGACAGGGAGGGAACATTCAGTACTTC
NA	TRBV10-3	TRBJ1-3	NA	CAISEINGSGNTIYF	TGTGCCATCAGTGAGATTAATGGCTCTGGAAACACCATATATTTT
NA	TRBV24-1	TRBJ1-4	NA	CATSAGGAGNEKLFF	TGTGCCACCAGTGCCGGGGGCGCCGGTAATGAAAAACTGTTTTTT
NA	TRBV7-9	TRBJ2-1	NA	CASSSSTTGGPRPNEQFF	TGTGCCAGCAGCTCATCGACTACGGGGGGCCCGCGGCCCAATGAGCAGTTCTTC
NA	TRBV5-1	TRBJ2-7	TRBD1	CASSLGQGKYEQYF	TGCGCCAGCAGCCTAGGACAGGGTAAATACGAGCAGTACTTC
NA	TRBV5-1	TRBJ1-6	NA	CASSLEQGSNSPLHF	TGCGCCAGCAGCTTGGAACAGGGTTCGAATTCACCCCTCCACTTT
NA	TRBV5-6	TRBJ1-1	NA	CASTRGLYGLGEATEAFF	TGTGCCAGCACCCGAGGGCTCTACGGATTGGGGGAGGCTACTGAAGCTTTCTTT
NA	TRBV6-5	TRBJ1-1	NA	CASSYSFSGNTEAFF	TGTGCCAGCAGTTACTCTTTTTCAGGGAACACTGAAGCTTTCTTT
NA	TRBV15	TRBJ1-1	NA	CATSPGWVAEAFF	TGTGCCACCAGTCCAGGGTGGGTGGCTGAAGCTTTCTTT
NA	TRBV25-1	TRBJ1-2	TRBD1	CASRGDGTGYGYTF	TGTGCCAGCAGAGGCGATGGGACAGGCTATGGCTACACCTTC
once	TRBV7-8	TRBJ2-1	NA	CASTMQGSYNEQFF	TGTGCCAGCACCATGCAGGGTTCCTACAATGAGCAGTTCTTC
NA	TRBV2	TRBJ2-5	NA	CASSVGQETQYF	TGTGCCAGCAGTGTTGGGCAAGAGACCCAGTACTTC
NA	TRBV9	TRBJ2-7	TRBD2	CASTRTAGGSNEQYF	TGTGCCAGCACCAGGACAGCGGGAGGGTCCAACGAGCAGTACTTC
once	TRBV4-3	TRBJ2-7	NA	CASSLAPHGASGPYEQYF	TGCGCCAGCAGCCTGGCACCCCACGGTGCTTCTGGCCCCTACGAGCAGTACTTC
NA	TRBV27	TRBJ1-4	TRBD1	CASSSRTSGTGGGKLFF	TGTGCCAGCAGTTCACGTACCTCCGGGACAGGGGGAGGAAAACTGTTTTTT
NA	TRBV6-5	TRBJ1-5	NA	CASRPGGRGNQPQHF	TGTGCCAGCCGACCGGGGGGAAGGGGCAATCAGCCCCAGCATTTT
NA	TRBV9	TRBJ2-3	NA	CASSERVGTRDTQYF	TGTGCCAGCAGCGAGCGGGTGGGGACCAGGGATACGCAGTATTTT
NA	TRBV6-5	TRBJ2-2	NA	CASREDARDTGELFF	TGTGCCAGCAGGGAGGATGCGCGCGACACCGGGGAGCTGTTTTTT
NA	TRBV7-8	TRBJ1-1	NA	CASSFYRGDTEAFF	TGTGCCAGCAGCTTTTATAGGGGGGACACTGAAGCTTTCTTT
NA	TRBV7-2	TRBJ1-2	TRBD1	CASSATGGDYGYTF	TGTGCCAGCAGCGCTACAGGGGGCGACTATGGCTACACCTTC
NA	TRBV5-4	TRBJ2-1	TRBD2	CASSPLSRGGRNEQFF	TGTGCCAGCAGCCCTCTCTCGCGGGGGGGCCGCAATGAGCAGTTCTTC
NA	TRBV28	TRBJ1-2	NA	CASSTPTGPLSF	TGTGCCAGCAGTACCCCAACAGGGCCCCTATCCTTC
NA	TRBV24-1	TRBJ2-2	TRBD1	CATSDFMGQPNTGELFF	TGTGCCACCAGTGATTTTATGGGACAGCCGAACACCGGGGAGCTGTTTTTT
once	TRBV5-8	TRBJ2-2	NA	CASSLDGRLTGELFF	TGTGCCAGCAGCTTGGATGGCAGGTTGACCGGGGAGCTGTTTTTT
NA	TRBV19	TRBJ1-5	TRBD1	CATEPRTGGNQPQHF	TGTGCCACTGAGCCTCGGACAGGGGGCAATCAGCCCCAGCATTTT
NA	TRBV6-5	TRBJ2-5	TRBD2	CASKSSGGRETQYF	TGTGCCAGCAAGTCTAGCGGGGGGCGAGAGACCCAGTACTTC
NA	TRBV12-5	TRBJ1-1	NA	CASGSRDQDEAFF	TGTGCTAGTGGTTCCAGGGATCAGGATGAAGCTTTCTTT
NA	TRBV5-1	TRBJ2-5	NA	CASSLSFGIRNGETQYF	TGCGCCAGCAGCTTGTCCTTCGGGATTAGGAATGGGGAGACCCAGTACTTC
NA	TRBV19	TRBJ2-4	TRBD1	CASSIGTGPGGIAKNIQYF	TGTGCCAGTAGTATCGGGACAGGGCCTGGGGGTATAGCCAAAAACATTCAGTACTTC
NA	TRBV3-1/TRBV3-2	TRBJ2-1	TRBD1	CASSQELTGGNEQFF	TGTGCCAGCAGCCAAGAACTAACAGGGGGCAATGAGCAGTTCTTC
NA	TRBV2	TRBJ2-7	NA	CASSRGILSYEQYF	TGTGCCAGCAGTCGGGGTATTCTTTCCTACGAGCAGTACTTC
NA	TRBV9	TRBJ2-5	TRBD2	CASSGTSGGAGETQYF	TGTGCCAGCAGCGGGACTAGCGGGGGGGCAGGAGAGACCCAGTACTTC
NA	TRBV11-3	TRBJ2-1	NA	CASSLAGGNEQFF	TGTGCCAGCAGCCTGGCCGGGGGCAATGAGCAGTTCTTC
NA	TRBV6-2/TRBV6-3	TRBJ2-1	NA	CASSYDSLQFF	TGTGCCAGCAGCTATGACAGCTTACAGTTCTTC
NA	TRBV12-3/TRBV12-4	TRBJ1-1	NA	CASSSSVGTEAFF	TGTGCCAGCAGCAGCTCAGTTGGCACTGAAGCTTTCTTT
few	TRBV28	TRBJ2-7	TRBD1	CASSPPDRTGVGQYF	TGTGCCAGCAGTCCCCCAGATCGGACAGGGGTCGGGCAGTACTTC
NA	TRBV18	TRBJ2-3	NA	CKFPARLTDTQYF	TGTAAGTTCCCAGCGAGGCTGACAGATACGCAGTATTTT
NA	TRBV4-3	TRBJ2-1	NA	CASSQAGQSDGNEQFF	TGCGCCAGCAGCCAGGCCGGACAGTCCGACGGAAATGAGCAGTTCTTC
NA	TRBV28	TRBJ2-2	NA	CASSFSEELFF	TGTGCCAGCAGTTTTAGCGAGGAGCTGTTTTTT
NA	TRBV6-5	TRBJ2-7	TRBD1	CATRQGGRDYEQYF	TGTGCCACCAGACAGGGGGGGCGGGATTACGAGCAGTACTTC
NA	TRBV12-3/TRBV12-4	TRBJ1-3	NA	CASSWEYGNTIYF	TGTGCCAGCAGTTGGGAGTATGGAAACACCATATATTTT
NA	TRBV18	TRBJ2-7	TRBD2	CASSDVAGGPGTYF	TGTGCCAGCTCGGACGTAGCGGGAGGGCCGGGTACGTACTTC
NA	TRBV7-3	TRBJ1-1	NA	CASSSRAGTAFF	TGTGCCAGCAGCTCCCGGGCAGGAACGGCTTTCTTT
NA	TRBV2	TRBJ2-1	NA	CASSPSTLSYNEQFF	TGTGCCAGCAGTCCATCGACTCTCTCCTACAATGAGCAGTTCTTC
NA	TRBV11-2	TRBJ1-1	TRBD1	CASSHGQGYLTEAFF	TGTGCCAGCAGCCACGGACAGGGGTATTTGACTGAAGCTTTCTTT
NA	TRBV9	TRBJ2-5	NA	CASSVGFAAGRETQYF	TGTGCCAGCAGCGTAGGATTTGCAGCAGGAAGAGAGACCCAGTACTTC
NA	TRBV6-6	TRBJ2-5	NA	CASTLGHPATQYF	TGTGCCAGCACTTTGGGACACCCCGCGACCCAGTACTTC
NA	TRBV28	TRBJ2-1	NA	CATDLRGANEQFF	TGTGCCACCGATTTGAGGGGCGCGAATGAGCAGTTCTTC
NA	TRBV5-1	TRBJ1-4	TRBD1	CASSLRGRGGEKLFF	TGCGCCAGCAGCTTGCGGGGCAGGGGGGGGGAAAAACTGTTTTTT
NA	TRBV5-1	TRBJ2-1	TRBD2	CASSFGTSGYNEQFF	TGCGCCAGCAGCTTTGGGACTAGCGGGTACAATGAGCAGTTCTTC
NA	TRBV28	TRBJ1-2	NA	CASSVANGGYTF	TGTGCCAGCAGCGTCGCGAATGGTGGCTACACCTTC
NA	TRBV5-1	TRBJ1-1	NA	CASREGDTEAFF	TGCGCCAGCAGAGAAGGGGACACTGAAGCTTTCTTT